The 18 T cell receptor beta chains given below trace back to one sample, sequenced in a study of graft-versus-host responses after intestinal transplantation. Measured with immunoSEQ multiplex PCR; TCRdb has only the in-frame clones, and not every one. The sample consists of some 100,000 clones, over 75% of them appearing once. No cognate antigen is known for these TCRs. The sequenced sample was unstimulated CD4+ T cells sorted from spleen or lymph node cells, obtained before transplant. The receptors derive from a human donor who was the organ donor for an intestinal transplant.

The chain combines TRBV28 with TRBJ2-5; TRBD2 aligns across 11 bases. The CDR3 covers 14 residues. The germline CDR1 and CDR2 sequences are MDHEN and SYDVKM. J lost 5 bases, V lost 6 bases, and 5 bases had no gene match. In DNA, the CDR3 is TGTGCCAGCAGGAATCTAGCGGGGGGTGAGACCCAGTACTTC. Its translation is CASRNLAGGETQYF. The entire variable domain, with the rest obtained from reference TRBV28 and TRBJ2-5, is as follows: DVKVTQSSRYLVKRTGEKVFLECVQDMDHENMFWYRQDPGLGLRLIYFSYDVKMKEKGDIPEGYSVSREKKERFSLILESASTNQTSMYLCASRNLAGGETQYFGPGTRLLVL.

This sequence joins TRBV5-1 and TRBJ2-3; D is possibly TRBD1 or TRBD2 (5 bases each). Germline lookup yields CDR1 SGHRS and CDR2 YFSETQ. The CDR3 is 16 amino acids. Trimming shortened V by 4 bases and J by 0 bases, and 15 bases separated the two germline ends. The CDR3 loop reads CASSTLGTSSTDTQYF. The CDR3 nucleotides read TGCGCCAGCAGCACCCTGGGGACCAGTAGCACAGATACGCAGTATTTT.

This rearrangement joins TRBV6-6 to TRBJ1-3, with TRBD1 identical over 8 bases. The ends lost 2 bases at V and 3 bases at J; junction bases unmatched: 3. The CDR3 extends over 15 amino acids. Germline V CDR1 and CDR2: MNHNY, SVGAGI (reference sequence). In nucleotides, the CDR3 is TGTGCCAGCAGTTACCTACAGGGGGTTGGAAACACCATATATTTT. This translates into CASSYLQGVGNTIYF.

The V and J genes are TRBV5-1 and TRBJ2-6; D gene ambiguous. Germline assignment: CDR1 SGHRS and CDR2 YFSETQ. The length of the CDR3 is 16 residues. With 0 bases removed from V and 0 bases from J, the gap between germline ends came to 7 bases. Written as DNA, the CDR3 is TGCGCCAGCAGCTTGGCCTGGAGCTCTGGGGCCAACGTCCTGACTTTC. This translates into CASSLAWSSGANVLTF.

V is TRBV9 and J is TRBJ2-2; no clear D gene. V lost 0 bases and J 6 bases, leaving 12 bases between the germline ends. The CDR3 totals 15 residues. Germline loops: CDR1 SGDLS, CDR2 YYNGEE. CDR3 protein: CASSVATLVAGELFF. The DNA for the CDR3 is TGTGCCAGCAGCGTAGCTACTTTAGTGGCCGGGGAGCTGTTTTTT.

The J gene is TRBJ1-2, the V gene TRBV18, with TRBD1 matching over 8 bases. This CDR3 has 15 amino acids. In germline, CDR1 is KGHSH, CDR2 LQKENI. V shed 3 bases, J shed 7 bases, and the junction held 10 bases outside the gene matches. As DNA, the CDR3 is TGTGCCAGCTCACCTCTCCCTCAGGGGGCCAGTGGCTACACCTTC. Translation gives CASSPLPQGASGYTF. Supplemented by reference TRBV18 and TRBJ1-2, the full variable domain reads NAGVMQNPRHLVRRRGQEARLRCSPMKGHSHVYWYRQLPEEGLKFMVYLQKENIIDESGMPKERFSAEFPKEGPSILRIQQVVRGDSAAYFCASSPLPQGASGYTFGSGTRLTVV.

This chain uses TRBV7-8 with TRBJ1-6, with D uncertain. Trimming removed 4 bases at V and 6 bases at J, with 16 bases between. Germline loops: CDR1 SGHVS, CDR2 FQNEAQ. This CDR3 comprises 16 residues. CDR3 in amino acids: CASSSPMSWGNSPLHF. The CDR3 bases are TGTGCCAGCAGCTCCCCAATGTCTTGGGGTAATTCACCCCTCCACTTT.

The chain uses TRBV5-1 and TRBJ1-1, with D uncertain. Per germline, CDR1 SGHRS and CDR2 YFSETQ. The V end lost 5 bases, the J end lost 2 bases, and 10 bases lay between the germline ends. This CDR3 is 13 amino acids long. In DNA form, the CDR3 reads TGCGCCAGCAGGCCCGACCTAAACACTGAAGCTTTCTTT. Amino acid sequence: CASRPDLNTEAFF.

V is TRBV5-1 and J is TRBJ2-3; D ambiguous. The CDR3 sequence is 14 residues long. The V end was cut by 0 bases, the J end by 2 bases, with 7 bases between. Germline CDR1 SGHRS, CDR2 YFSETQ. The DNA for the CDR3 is TGCGCCAGCAGCTTGGGCTATGTCACAGATACGCAGTATTTT. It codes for CASSLGYVTDTQYF.

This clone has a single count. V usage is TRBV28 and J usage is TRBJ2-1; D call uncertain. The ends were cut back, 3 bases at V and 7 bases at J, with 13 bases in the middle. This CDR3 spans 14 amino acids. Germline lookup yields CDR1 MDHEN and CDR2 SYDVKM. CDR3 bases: TGTGCCAGCAGTTTCCGACGACCTACAAATGAGCAGTTCTTC. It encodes CASSFRRPTNEQFF. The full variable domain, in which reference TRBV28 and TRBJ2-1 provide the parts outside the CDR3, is DVKVTQSSRYLVKRTGEKVFLECVQDMDHENMFWYRQDPGLGLRLIYFSYDVKMKEKGDIPEGYSVSREKKERFSLILESASTNQTSMYLCASSFRRPTNEQFFGPGTRLTVL.

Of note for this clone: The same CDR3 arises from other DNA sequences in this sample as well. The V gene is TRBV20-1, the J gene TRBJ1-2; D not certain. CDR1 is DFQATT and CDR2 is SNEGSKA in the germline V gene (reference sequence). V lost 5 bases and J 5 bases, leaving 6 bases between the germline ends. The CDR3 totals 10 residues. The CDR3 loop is CSASTYGYTF. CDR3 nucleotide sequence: TGCAGTGCTTCTACTTATGGCTACACCTTC.

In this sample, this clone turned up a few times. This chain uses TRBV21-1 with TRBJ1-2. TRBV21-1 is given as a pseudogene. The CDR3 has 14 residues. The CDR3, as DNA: TGTGCCAGCAGCAAAGCTTCGGGCCACTATGGCTACACCTTC. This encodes CASSKASGHYGYTF.

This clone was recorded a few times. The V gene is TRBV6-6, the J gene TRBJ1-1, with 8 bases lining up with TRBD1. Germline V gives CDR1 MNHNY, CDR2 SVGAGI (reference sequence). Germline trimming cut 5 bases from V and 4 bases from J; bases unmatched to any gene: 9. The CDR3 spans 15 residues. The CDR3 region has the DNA TGTGCCAGCAGTCGCGCGGGACAGGCGGGCACTGAAGCTTTCTTT. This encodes CASSRAGQAGTEAFF.

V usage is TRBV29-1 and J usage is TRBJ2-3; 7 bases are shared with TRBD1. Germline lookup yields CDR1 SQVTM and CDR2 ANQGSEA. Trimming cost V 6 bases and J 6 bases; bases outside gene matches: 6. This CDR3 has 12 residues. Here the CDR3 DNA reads TGCAGCGTGGACAGAGGGGGCGATACGCAGTATTTT. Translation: CSVDRGGDTQYF.

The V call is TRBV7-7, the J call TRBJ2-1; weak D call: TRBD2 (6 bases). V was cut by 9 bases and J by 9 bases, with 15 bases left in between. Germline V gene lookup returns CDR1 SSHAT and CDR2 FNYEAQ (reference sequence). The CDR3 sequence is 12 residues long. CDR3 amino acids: CARLAVPREQFF. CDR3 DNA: TGTGCCAGATTAGCGGTCCCCCGTGAGCAGTTCTTC.

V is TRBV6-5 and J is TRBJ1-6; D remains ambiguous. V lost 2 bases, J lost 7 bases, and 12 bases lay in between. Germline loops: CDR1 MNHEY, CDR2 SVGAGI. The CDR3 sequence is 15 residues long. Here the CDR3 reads CASSYISQTNSPLHF. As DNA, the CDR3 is TGTGCCAGCAGTTACATCTCCCAAACCAATTCACCCCTCCACTTT.

The CDR3 spells CASTPDRGRNTEAFF. The CDR3 DNA reads as TGTGCCAGCACCCCGGACAGGGGGCGGAACACTGAAGCTTTCTTT. This chain joins TRBV2 and TRBJ1-1, with 11 bases that match TRBD1. The J segment lost 1 base and the V segment lost 7 bases, leaving 5 bases of the junction unmatched. The CDR3 has 15 residues. Germline V lookup: CDR1 SNHLY, CDR2 FYNNEI.

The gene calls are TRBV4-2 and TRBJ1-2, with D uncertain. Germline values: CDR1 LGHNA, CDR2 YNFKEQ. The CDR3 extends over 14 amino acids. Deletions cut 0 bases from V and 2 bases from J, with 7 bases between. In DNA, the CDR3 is TGTGCCAGCAGCCAAGAGGGTAGAAACTATGGCTACACCTTC. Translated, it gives CASSQEGRNYGYTF.